This TCR beta chain was recovered during a study of T cell responses to AZD1222 COVID-19 vaccine. Regarding the study as a whole: Scientists sampled the repertoires only once the peak T cell response had passed. Vaccine-related CD4 TCRs covered spike, predominating at 160-218 and 743-854.

This clone has more than one count but fewer than ten. The antigen is unknown. Between the trimmed V and J ends, which lost 4 bases and 5 bases, there was a span of 12 bases. The CDR3 spans 13 residues. Germline V gene sequence: CDR1 SGHDT, CDR2 YYEEEE. Assay used: immunoSEQ multiplex PCR; TCRdb lists only in-frame clones, some missing. Of 100,000 to 150,000 clones in the sample, 87% were seen once. The genes are TRBV5-6 and TRBJ2-5; the D gene is possibly TRBD1 (6 bases). This receptor was obtained from an adult in good health. The sequencing here drew on peripheral blood, taken on day 0 of AZD1222 vaccination. CDR3 coding DNA: TGTGCCAGCAGCAAGGACAGAGGGGAGACCCAGTACTTC. Amino acids: CASSKDRGETQYF.